This T cell receptor (beta chain) was documented in a study of T cells after yellow fever vaccination. TCRdb reanalysed the 5' RACE reads using MiXCR and keeps one entry per CDR3 protein. The data hold hundreds of thousands of distinct CDR3 sequences, with around 19% observed a single time. V dropped 5 bases and J dropped 0 bases, with 14 bases sitting between them. CDR3 length equals 16 residues. Germline CDR1 and CDR2: SGHVS and FQNEAQ. The TCR sequence derives from a man between 18 and 35 years old who received the YFV17D yellow fever vaccine. Sequenced material: PBMCs, taken before the yellow fever booster vaccination. The chain joins TRBV7-8 to TRBJ2-1; weak D call: TRBD1 (6 bases). The CDR3 DNA reads TGTGCCAGCAGCCATATCTTACAGGGCTCCTACAATGAGCAGTTCTTC. Its protein is CASSHILQGSYNEQFF.